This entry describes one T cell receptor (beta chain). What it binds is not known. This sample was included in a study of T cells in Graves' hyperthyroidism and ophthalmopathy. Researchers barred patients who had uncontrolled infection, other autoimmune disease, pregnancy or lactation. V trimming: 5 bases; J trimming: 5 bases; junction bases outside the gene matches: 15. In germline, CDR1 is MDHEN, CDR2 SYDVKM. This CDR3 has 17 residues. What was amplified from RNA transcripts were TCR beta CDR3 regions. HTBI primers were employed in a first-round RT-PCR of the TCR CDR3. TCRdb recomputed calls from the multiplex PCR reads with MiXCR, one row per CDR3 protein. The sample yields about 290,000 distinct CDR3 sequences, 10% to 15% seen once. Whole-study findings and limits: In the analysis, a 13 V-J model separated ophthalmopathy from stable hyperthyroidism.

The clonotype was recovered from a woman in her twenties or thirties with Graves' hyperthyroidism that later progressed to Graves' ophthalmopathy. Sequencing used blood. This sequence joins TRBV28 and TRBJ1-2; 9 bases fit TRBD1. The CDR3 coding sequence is TGTGCCAGCAGTCCACCAGTTCCGGGACAGGGTGTTTATGGCTACACCTTC. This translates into CASSPPVPGQGVYGYTF.